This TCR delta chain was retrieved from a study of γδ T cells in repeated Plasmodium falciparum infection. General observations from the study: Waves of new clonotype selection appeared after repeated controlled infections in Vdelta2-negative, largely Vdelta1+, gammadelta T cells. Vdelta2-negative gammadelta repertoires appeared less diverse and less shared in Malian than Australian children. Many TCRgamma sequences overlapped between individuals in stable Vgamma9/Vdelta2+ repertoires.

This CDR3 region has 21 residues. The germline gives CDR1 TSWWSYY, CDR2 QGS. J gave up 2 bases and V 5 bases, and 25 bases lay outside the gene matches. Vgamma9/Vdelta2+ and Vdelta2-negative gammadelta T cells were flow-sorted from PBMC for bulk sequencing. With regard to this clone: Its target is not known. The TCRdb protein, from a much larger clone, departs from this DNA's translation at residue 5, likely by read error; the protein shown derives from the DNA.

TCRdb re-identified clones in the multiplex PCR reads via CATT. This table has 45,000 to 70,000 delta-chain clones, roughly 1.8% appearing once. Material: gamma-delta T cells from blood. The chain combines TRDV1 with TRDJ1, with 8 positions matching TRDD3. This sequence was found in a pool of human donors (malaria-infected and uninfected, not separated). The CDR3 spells CALGYGYRQGYGFYLTDKLIF. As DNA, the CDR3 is TGTGCTCTTGGGTATGGTTATAGACAGGGATACGGTTTTTATTTGACCGATAAACTCATCTTT.